The present T cell receptor beta chain was sequenced within a study of blood T cell repertoires in COVID-19. In the authors' workflow: Amplification of reference gene primers provided the estimated nucleated cell counts. Using immunoSEQ multiplex PCR, the repertoire was profiled, and TCRdb retains in-frame clones only, with some absent. V, J and clone size derive from that table, while D and trimming were established from the DNA sequence. Of about 320,000 clones listed, around 86% were seen once; the top ten hold approximately 5%. Donors in Cohort 3 who had recovered were those with two negative PCRs, healthcare professional clearance, or resolution of their symptoms. This sequence was found in a man in his sixties who had recovered from COVID-19. The sample taken for sequencing was PBMCs or T cells enriched from blood (not recorded which).

The DNA for the CDR3 is TGCGCCAGCAGCTCCGGGACTAGCACAGATACGCAGTATTTT. This gives the protein CASSSGTSTDTQYF. The chain carries TRBV5-1 and TRBJ2-3, with D possibly TRBD2 on 6 matching bases. CDR1 SGHRS and CDR2 YFSETQ come from the germline V gene. Deletions cut 3 bases from V and 0 bases from J, with 8 bases between. The CDR3 is 14 amino acids.